In its sample, the clone carrying this TCR beta chain was seen many times. Its antigen remains unknown. TCRdb fed the 5' RACE reads into MiXCR, producing one record per CDR3 protein. The sample has 150,000 to 200,000 distinct CDR3 sequences; approximately 10% are singletons. This entry is derived from a study of CD8 T cells in ankylosing spondylitis. The study, taken as a whole, reports: The clones that were linked to disease were reported to be significantly enriched in matched synovial fluid samples from ankylosing spondylitis patients. What seemed typical of ankylosing spondylitis blood was a TCR beta motif built from 7 or 8 highly homologous variants. Researchers report that disease-linked clones proved CD8+ and relatively rare in peripheral blood.

V gave up 2 bases and J gave up 8 bases; unmatched junction bases: 8. The CDR3 has 14 amino acids. The V gene's germline CDR1 is SGHRS and CDR2 YFSETQ. The V call is TRBV5-1, the J call TRBJ1-2; 8 bases fit TRBD1. The receptor comes from a male donor with ankylosing spondylitis or in good health (not recorded which). The material sequenced was blood, either unsorted or a sorted T cell fraction (not recorded which). The CDR3 spells CASSFATGERGYTF. The CDR3 region has the DNA TGCGCCAGCAGCTTCGCGACAGGGGAGCGAGGCTACACCTTC.